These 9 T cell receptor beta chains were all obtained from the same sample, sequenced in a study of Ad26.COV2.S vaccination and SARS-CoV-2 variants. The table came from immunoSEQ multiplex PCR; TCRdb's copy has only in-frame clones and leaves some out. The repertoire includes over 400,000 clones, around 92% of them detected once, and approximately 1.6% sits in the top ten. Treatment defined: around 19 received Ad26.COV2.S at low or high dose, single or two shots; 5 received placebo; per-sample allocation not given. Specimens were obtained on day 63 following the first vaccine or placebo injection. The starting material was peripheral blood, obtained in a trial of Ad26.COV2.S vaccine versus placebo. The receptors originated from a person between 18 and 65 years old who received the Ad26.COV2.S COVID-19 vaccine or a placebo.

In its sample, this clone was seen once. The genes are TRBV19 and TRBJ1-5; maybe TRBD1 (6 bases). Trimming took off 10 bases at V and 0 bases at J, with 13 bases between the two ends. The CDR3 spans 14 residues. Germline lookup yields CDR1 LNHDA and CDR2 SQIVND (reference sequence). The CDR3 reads CAIGGGYSNQPQHF. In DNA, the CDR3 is TGTGCCATTGGGGGGGGCTATAGCAATCAGCCCCAGCATTTT.

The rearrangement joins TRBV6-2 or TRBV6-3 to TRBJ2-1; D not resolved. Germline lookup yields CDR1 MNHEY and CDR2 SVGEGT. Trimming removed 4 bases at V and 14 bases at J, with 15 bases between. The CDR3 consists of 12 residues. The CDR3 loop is CASSSTPAMEFF. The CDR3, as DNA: TGTGCCAGCAGTTCAACACCCGCTATGGAGTTCTTC.

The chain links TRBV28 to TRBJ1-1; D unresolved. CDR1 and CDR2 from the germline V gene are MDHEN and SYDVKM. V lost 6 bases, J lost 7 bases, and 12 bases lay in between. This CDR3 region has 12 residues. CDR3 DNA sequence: TGTGCCAGCAGCCTTCCCCCGTATGAAGCTTTCTTT. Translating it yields CASSLPPYEAFF.

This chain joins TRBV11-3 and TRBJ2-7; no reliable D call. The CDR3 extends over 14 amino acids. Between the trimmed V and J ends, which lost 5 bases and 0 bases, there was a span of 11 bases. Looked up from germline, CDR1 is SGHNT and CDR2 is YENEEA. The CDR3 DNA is TGTGCCAGCAGCCTGGGCCCAGGCTCCTACGAGCAGTACTTC. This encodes CASSLGPGSYEQYF.

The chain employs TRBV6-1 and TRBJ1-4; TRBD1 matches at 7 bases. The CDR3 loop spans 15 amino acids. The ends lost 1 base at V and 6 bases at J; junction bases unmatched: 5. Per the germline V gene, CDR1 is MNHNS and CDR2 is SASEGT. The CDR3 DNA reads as TGTGCCAGCAGTGAAGTTAGGGGGCAGGATGAAAAACTGTTTTTT. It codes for CASSEVRGQDEKLFF.

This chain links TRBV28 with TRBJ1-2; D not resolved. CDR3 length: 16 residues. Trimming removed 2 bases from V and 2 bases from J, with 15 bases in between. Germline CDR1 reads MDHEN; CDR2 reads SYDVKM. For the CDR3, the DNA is TGTGCCAGCAGTTTAAGAACAGCCCCACTAAACTATGGCTACACCTTC. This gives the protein CASSLRTAPLNYGYTF.

In nucleotides, the CDR3 is TGTGCCAGCAGCTTAAAGGGACAGGCAGGCGAGCAGTACTTC. Translated, it gives CASSLKGQAGEQYF. The chain links TRBV11-2 to TRBJ2-7, with 8 bases matching TRBD1. V lost 2 bases and J lost 6; bases outside the gene matches: 6. The CDR3 is 14 amino acids. Germline values: CDR1 SGHAT, CDR2 FQNNGV.

The chain's CDR3 is CAGGRTSHTGELFF. The CDR3 DNA reads TGTGCCGGGGGCAGGACTAGCCACACCGGGGAGCTGTTTTTT. The genes are TRBV7-9 and TRBJ2-2, with 8 bases that match TRBD2. CDR3 length equals 14 residues. The junction had 8 bases not matched to a gene; V was cut back by 11 bases and J by 3 bases. CDR1 is SEHNR, CDR2 FQNEAQ, per germline (reference sequence). The entire variable domain, with the rest obtained from reference TRBV7-9 and TRBJ2-2, is as follows: DTGVSQNPRHKITKRGQNVTFRCDPISEHNRLYWYRQTLGQGPEFLTYFQNEAQLEKSRLLSDRFSAERPKGSFSTLEIQRTEQGDSAMYLCAGGRTSHTGELFFGEGSRLTVL.

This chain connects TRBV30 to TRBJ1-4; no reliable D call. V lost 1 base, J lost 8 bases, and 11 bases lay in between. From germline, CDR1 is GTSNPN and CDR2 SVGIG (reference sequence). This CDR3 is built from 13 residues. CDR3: CAWSGTWGEKLFF. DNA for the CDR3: TGTGCCTGGAGTGGGACTTGGGGAGAAAAACTGTTTTTT.